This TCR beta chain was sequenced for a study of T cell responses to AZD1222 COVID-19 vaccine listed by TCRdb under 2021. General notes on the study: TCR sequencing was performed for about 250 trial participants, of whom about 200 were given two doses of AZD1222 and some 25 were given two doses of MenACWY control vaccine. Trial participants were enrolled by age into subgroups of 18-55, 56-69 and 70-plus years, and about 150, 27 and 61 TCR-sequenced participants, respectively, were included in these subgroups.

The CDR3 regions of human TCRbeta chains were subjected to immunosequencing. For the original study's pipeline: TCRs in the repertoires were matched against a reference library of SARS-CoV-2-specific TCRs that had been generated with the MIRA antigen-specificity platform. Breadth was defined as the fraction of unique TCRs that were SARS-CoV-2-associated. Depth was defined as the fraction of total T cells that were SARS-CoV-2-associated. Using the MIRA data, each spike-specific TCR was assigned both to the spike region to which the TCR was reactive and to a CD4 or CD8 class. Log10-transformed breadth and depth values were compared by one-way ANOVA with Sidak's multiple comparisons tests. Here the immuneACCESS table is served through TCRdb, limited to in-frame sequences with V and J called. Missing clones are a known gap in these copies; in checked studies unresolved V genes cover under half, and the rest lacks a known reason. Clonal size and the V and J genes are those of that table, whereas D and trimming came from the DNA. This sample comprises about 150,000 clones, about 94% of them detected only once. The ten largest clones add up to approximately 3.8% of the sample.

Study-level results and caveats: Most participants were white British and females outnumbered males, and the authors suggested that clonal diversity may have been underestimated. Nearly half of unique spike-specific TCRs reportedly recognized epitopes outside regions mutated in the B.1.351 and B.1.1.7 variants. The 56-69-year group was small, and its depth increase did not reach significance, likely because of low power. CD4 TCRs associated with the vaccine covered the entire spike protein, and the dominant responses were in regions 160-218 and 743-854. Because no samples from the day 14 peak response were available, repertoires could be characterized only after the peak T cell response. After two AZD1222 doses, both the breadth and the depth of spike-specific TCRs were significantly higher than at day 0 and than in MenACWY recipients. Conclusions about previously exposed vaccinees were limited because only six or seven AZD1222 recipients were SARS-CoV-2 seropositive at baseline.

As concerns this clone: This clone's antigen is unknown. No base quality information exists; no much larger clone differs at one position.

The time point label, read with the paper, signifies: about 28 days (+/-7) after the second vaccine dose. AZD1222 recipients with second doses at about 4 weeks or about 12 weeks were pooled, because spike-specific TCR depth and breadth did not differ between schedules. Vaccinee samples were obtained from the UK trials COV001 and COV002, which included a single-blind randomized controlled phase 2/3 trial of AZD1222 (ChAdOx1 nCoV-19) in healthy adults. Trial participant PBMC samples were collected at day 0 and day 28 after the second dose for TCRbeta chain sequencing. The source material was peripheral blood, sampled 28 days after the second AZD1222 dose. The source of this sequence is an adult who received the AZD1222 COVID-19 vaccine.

The CDR3 loop reads CASSLEQGLSYGYTF. The DNA is TGCGCCAGCAGCTTGGAACAGGGCTTATCCTATGGCTACACCTTC. This receptor chain uses TRBV4-1 and TRBJ1-2; matching of 6 bases hints at TRBD1 as the D gene. The CDR3 numbers 15 residues from cysteine through phenylalanine. Of all the DNA, just the CDR3 is kept, 45 bases in frame from base 1. CDR1 is given as MGHRA and CDR2 as YSYEKL, both from the germline V gene. The V end loses 5 bases and the J end loses 4 bases, and a stretch of 17 bases separates them.